These T cell receptor beta chains were read from a single sample in a study of blood T cell repertoires in COVID-19. Profiled with immunoSEQ multiplex PCR; TCRdb holds only in-frame clones, not every one. The repertoire holds fewer than 350,000 clones, 81% seen once, with less than 3% in the top ten. The material sequenced was peripheral blood. All receptors come from a woman between 55 and 75 years old with active or convalescent COVID-19. Both conserved end residues are part of each CDR3. Each record gives: CDR3 protein, CDR3 DNA, V gene, clone size, J gene, D gene. The D gene is left open where the match is weak. The size field is filled for only some rows; it gives once, few, many or a size class.

CDR3aa: CASSLNTDYGYTF
CDR3nt: TGCGCCAGCAGCTTGAATACGGACTATGGCTACACCTTC
v_gene: TRBV5-1
abundance: NA
j_gene: TRBJ1-2
d_gene: NA

CDR3aa: CASSPADRSYEQYF
CDR3nt: TGTGCCAGCTCACCCGCGGACAGGTCCTACGAGCAGTACTTC
v_gene: TRBV18
abundance: NA
j_gene: TRBJ2-7
d_gene: TRBD1

CDR3aa: CASSEMGFTGYSYEQYF
CDR3nt: TGTGCCAGCAGTGAAATGGGGTTCACAGGATACTCCTACGAGCAGTACTTC
v_gene: TRBV2
abundance: few
j_gene: TRBJ2-7
d_gene: NA

CDR3aa: CASSLGGGTEGNTIYF
CDR3nt: TGTGCCAGCAGCTTGGGAGGGGGGACAGAAGGAAACACCATATATTTT
v_gene: TRBV5-5
abundance: NA
j_gene: TRBJ1-3
d_gene: TRBD1

CDR3aa: CASSLRGVVDTQYF
CDR3nt: TGTGCCAGCAGCTTACGGGGGGTTGTAGATACGCAGTATTTT
v_gene: TRBV7-3
abundance: NA
j_gene: TRBJ2-3
d_gene: TRBD2

CDR3aa: CASSWGGGQGNYGYTF
CDR3nt: TGTGCCAGCAGCTGGGGCGGGGGACAGGGTAACTATGGCTACACCTTC
v_gene: TRBV5-5
abundance: NA
j_gene: TRBJ1-2
d_gene: TRBD1

CDR3aa: CASSVPGQGASEAFF
CDR3nt: TGTGCCAGCAGCGTACCGGGACAGGGGGCCTCTGAAGCTTTCTTT
v_gene: TRBV9
abundance: NA
j_gene: TRBJ1-1
d_gene: TRBD1

CDR3aa: CATSRQRQGPDTQYF
CDR3nt: TGTGCCACCAGCAGGCAAAGACAGGGGCCAGATACGCAGTATTTT
v_gene: TRBV15
abundance: NA
j_gene: TRBJ2-3
d_gene: TRBD1

CDR3aa: CASSLAQGGNSPLHF
CDR3nt: TGTGCCAGCAGTCTCGCACAGGGGGGCAATTCACCCCTCCACTTT
v_gene: TRBV27
abundance: NA
j_gene: TRBJ1-6
d_gene: TRBD1

CDR3aa: CSVGSNYGYTF
CDR3nt: TGCAGCGTTGGTAGTAACTATGGCTACACCTTC
v_gene: TRBV29-1
abundance: NA
j_gene: TRBJ1-2
d_gene: NA

CDR3aa: CASSLAGGSYNEQFF
CDR3nt: TGTGCCAGCAGTCTGGCGGGGGGCTCCTACAATGAGCAGTTCTTC
v_gene: TRBV27
abundance: NA
j_gene: TRBJ2-1
d_gene: TRBD2

CDR3aa: CSVGDRGKNEQFF
CDR3nt: TGCAGCGTTGGGGACAGGGGAAAAAATGAGCAGTTCTTC
v_gene: TRBV29-1
abundance: many
j_gene: TRBJ2-1
d_gene: TRBD1

CDR3aa: CATSRDPALYNEQFF
CDR3nt: TGTGCCACCAGCAGAGATCCTGCCCTATACAATGAGCAGTTCTTC
v_gene: TRBV15
abundance: NA
j_gene: TRBJ2-1
d_gene: NA

CDR3aa: CASSEQGAPSVTDTQYF
CDR3nt: TGTGCCAGCAGTGAGCAGGGGGCCCCCTCCGTCACAGATACGCAGTATTTT
v_gene: TRBV6-1
abundance: few
j_gene: TRBJ2-3
d_gene: TRBD1

CDR3aa: CATSRRGRTQQETQYF
CDR3nt: TGTGCCACCAGCAGACGGGGGAGAACCCAACAAGAGACCCAGTACTTC
v_gene: TRBV15
abundance: NA
j_gene: TRBJ2-5
d_gene: NA

CDR3aa: CASSSGQGVYGYTF
CDR3nt: TGTGCCAGCAGTTCCGGACAGGGGGTCTATGGCTACACCTTC
v_gene: TRBV6-5
abundance: NA
j_gene: TRBJ1-2
d_gene: TRBD1

CDR3aa: CASSSSPWRGGRDTDTQYF
CDR3nt: TGTGCCAGCAGCAGCTCGCCTTGGAGGGGCGGGCGGGACACAGATACGCAGTATTTT
v_gene: TRBV7-9
abundance: NA
j_gene: TRBJ2-3
d_gene: NA

CDR3aa: CASSPARGHPGELFF
CDR3nt: TGTGCCAGCAGTCCTGCCAGGGGGCACCCCGGGGAGCTGTTTTTT
v_gene: TRBV7-9
abundance: NA
j_gene: TRBJ2-2
d_gene: TRBD1

CDR3aa: CASSYSVQVGLAEAFF
CDR3nt: TGTGCCAGCAGTTACTCGGTGCAGGTTGGCCTCGCTGAAGCTTTCTTT
v_gene: TRBV6-5
abundance: NA
j_gene: TRBJ1-1
d_gene: NA

CDR3aa: CASSIGQGYGYTF
CDR3nt: TGTGCCAGTAGTATCGGACAGGGGTATGGCTACACCTTC
v_gene: TRBV19
abundance: NA
j_gene: TRBJ1-2
d_gene: TRBD1

CDR3aa: CASSLDYPSYEQYF
CDR3nt: TGTGCCAGCAGCCTCGACTACCCCTCCTACGAGCAGTACTTC
v_gene: TRBV7-2
abundance: NA
j_gene: TRBJ2-7
d_gene: NA

CDR3aa: CSVDRRNYGYTF
CDR3nt: TGCAGTGTTGACAGGCGTAACTATGGCTACACCTTC
v_gene: TRBV29-1
abundance: NA
j_gene: TRBJ1-2
d_gene: NA

CDR3aa: CASSLGQSRYEQYF
CDR3nt: TGTGCCAGCAGCCTCGGACAGAGTCGATACGAGCAGTACTTC
v_gene: TRBV28
abundance: few
j_gene: TRBJ2-7
d_gene: NA

CDR3aa: CASSRDNHSGNTIYF
CDR3nt: TGTGCCAGCAGTCGAGACAACCACTCTGGAAACACCATATATTTT
v_gene: TRBV5-4
abundance: once
j_gene: TRBJ1-3
d_gene: NA

CDR3aa: CASSGGLVTDTQYF
CDR3nt: TGCGCCAGCAGTGGGGGGCTTGTAACAGATACGCAGTATTTT
v_gene: TRBV10-2
abundance: NA
j_gene: TRBJ2-3
d_gene: NA

CDR3aa: CSGWDRARDGYTF
CDR3nt: TGCAGCGGATGGGACAGAGCCAGGGATGGCTACACCTTC
v_gene: TRBV29-1
abundance: NA
j_gene: TRBJ1-2
d_gene: TRBD1

CDR3aa: CASSAGQMNSPLHF
CDR3nt: TGTGCCAGCAGCGCGGGACAGATGAATTCACCCCTCCACTTT
v_gene: TRBV9
abundance: NA
j_gene: TRBJ1-6
d_gene: TRBD1

CDR3aa: CASWDGQGAGNTEAFF
CDR3nt: TGTGCCAGCTGGGACGGACAGGGGGCTGGGAACACTGAAGCTTTCTTT
v_gene: TRBV13
abundance: once
j_gene: TRBJ1-1
d_gene: TRBD1

CDR3aa: CASSYNRDRGTDTQYF
CDR3nt: TGTGCCAGCAGTTACAATCGGGACAGGGGGACAGATACGCAGTATTTT
v_gene: TRBV5-4
abundance: NA
j_gene: TRBJ2-3
d_gene: TRBD1

CDR3aa: CASSLGRQETQYF
CDR3nt: TGTGCCAGCAGCTTAGGGAGGCAAGAGACCCAGTACTTC
v_gene: TRBV5-4
abundance: NA
j_gene: TRBJ2-5
d_gene: NA

CDR3aa: CASSYGTGRPNYGYTF
CDR3nt: TGTGCCAGCAGTTACGGGACAGGCAGACCTAACTATGGCTACACCTTC
v_gene: TRBV6-6
abundance: few
j_gene: TRBJ1-2
d_gene: TRBD1

CDR3aa: CASSLGGTGDSFYGYTF
CDR3nt: TGTGCCAGCAGCTTAGGTGGGACAGGGGACTCGTTCTATGGCTACACCTTC
v_gene: TRBV11-2
abundance: NA
j_gene: TRBJ1-2
d_gene: TRBD1

CDR3aa: CASSTPGQYSYGYTF
CDR3nt: TGTGCCAGTAGTACTCCGGGACAGTACAGCTATGGCTACACCTTC
v_gene: TRBV19
abundance: NA
j_gene: TRBJ1-2
d_gene: TRBD1

CDR3aa: CASSLWGVGSDTQYF
CDR3nt: TGTGCCAGCAGCTTATGGGGGGTAGGGTCAGATACGCAGTATTTT
v_gene: TRBV11-2
abundance: NA
j_gene: TRBJ2-3
d_gene: NA

CDR3aa: CASSLEAGGGETQYF
CDR3nt: TGTGCCAGCAGCTTAGAGGCGGGGGGCGGGGAGACCCAGTACTTC
v_gene: TRBV7-2
abundance: NA
j_gene: TRBJ2-5
d_gene: TRBD2

CDR3aa: CASSDLGVLSEQYF
CDR3nt: TGTGCCAGCAGTGATCTGGGAGTCCTAAGCGAGCAGTACTTC
v_gene: TRBV2
abundance: NA
j_gene: TRBJ2-7
d_gene: NA

CDR3aa: CASSGGTAGYTGELFF
CDR3nt: TGTGCCAGCAGCGGAGGGACAGCTGGTTACACCGGGGAGCTGTTTTTT
v_gene: TRBV5-4
abundance: NA
j_gene: TRBJ2-2
d_gene: NA

CDR3aa: CATSRGVEGAYRANVLTF
CDR3nt: TGTGCCACCAGCAGGGGGGTCGAGGGGGCGTATAGGGCCAACGTCCTGACTTTC
v_gene: TRBV15
abundance: NA
j_gene: TRBJ2-6
d_gene: TRBD1

CDR3aa: CASTNLRTSGANTGELFF
CDR3nt: TGTGCCAGCACCAACCTCCGAACTAGCGGGGCGAACACCGGGGAGCTGTTTTTT
v_gene: TRBV2
abundance: NA
j_gene: TRBJ2-2
d_gene: TRBD2

CDR3aa: CASSIQGSGLVGDGYTF
CDR3nt: TGTGCCAGCAGTATTCAGGGGTCAGGCTTGGTAGGGGATGGCTACACCTTC
v_gene: TRBV28
abundance: NA
j_gene: TRBJ1-2
d_gene: NA

CDR3aa: CASSGQGTDYGYTF
CDR3nt: TGTGCCAGCAGTGGACAGGGAACTGACTATGGCTACACCTTC
v_gene: TRBV2
abundance: NA
j_gene: TRBJ1-2
d_gene: TRBD1

CDR3aa: CASSEAGQGVVRQYF
CDR3nt: TGTGCCAGCAGTGAAGCGGGACAGGGGGTAGTGAGGCAGTACTTC
v_gene: TRBV6-1
abundance: NA
j_gene: TRBJ2-7
d_gene: TRBD1

CDR3aa: CASSYGGAGADTQYF
CDR3nt: TGTGCCAGCAGTTACGGGGGGGCCGGAGCAGATACGCAGTATTTT
v_gene: TRBV6-5
abundance: NA
j_gene: TRBJ2-3
d_gene: NA

CDR3aa: CATSSQQGSNYGYTF
CDR3nt: TGTGCCACCAGCTCCCAACAGGGGTCTAACTATGGCTACACCTTC
v_gene: TRBV15
abundance: once
j_gene: TRBJ1-2
d_gene: TRBD1

CDR3aa: CASTPRGTGGGYTF
CDR3nt: TGTGCCAGCACTCCTAGGGGGACAGGGGGTGGCTACACCTTC
v_gene: TRBV5-4
abundance: few
j_gene: TRBJ1-2
d_gene: TRBD1

CDR3aa: CASRLASGDNEQFF
CDR3nt: TGCGCCAGCAGATTGGCTAGCGGGGACAATGAGCAGTTCTTC
v_gene: TRBV5-1
abundance: NA
j_gene: TRBJ2-1
d_gene: TRBD2

CDR3aa: CSVHPTLQGIYNEQFF
CDR3nt: TGCAGCGTCCACCCCACGTTACAGGGAATTTACAATGAGCAGTTCTTC
v_gene: TRBV29-1
abundance: few
j_gene: TRBJ2-1
d_gene: NA

CDR3aa: CASSEVAYEQYF
CDR3nt: TGTGCCAGCAGTGAGGTAGCCTACGAGCAGTACTTC
v_gene: TRBV25-1
abundance: NA
j_gene: TRBJ2-7
d_gene: NA

CDR3aa: CASSLAWGQGETQYF
CDR3nt: TGTGCCAGCAGCTTGGCTTGGGGACAGGGAGAGACCCAGTACTTC
v_gene: TRBV5-8
abundance: NA
j_gene: TRBJ2-5
d_gene: TRBD1

CDR3aa: CASSPWDSSYEQYF
CDR3nt: TGTGCCAGCTCACCCTGGGACTCAAGCTACGAGCAGTACTTC
v_gene: TRBV18
abundance: NA
j_gene: TRBJ2-7
d_gene: NA

CDR3aa: CASKREVVPSTNEKLFF
CDR3nt: TGTGCCAGTAAGAGGGAAGTGGTTCCCTCAACTAATGAAAAACTGTTTTTT
v_gene: TRBV19
abundance: NA
j_gene: TRBJ1-4
d_gene: NA